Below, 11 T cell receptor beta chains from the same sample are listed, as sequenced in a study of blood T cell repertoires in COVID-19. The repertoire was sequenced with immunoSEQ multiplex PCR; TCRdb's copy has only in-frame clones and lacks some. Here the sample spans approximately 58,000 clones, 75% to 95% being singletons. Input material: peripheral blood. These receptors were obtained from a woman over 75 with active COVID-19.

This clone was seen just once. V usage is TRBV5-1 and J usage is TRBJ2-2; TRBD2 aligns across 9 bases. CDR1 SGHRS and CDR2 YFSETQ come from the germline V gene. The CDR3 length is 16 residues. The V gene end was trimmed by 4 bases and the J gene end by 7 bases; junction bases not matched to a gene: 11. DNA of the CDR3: TGCGCCAGCAGCCCACTCCCAGCGGGAGGCGGCGGGGAGCTGTTTTTT. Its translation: CASSPLPAGGGGELFF.

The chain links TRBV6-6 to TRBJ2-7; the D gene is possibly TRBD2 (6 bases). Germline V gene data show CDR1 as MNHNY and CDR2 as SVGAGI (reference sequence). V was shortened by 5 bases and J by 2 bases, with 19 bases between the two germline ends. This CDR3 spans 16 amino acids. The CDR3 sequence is CASSTGGEAYTYEQYV. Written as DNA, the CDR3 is TGTGCCAGCAGTACGGGCGGGGAGGCATACACCTACGAGCAGTACGTC.

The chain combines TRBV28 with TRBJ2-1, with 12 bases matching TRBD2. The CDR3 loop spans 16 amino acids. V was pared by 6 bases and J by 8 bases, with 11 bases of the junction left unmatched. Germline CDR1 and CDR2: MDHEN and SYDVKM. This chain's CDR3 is CASSSQTSGSVDEQFF. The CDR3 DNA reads TGTGCCAGCAGCTCCCAGACTAGCGGGAGTGTGGATGAGCAGTTCTTC. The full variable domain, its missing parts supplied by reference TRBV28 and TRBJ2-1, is DVKVTQSSRYLVKRTGEKVFLECVQDMDHENMFWYRQDPGLGLRLIYFSYDVKMKEKGDIPEGYSVSREKKERFSLILESASTNQTSMYLCASSSQTSGSVDEQFFGPGTRLTVL.

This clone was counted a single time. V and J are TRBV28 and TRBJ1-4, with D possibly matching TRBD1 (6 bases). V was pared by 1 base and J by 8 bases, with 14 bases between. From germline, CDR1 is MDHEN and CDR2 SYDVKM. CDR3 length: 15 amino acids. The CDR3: CASSLLQGGGEKLFF. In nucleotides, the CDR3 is TGTGCCAGCAGTTTATTACAGGGCGGCGGGGAAAAACTGTTTTTT.

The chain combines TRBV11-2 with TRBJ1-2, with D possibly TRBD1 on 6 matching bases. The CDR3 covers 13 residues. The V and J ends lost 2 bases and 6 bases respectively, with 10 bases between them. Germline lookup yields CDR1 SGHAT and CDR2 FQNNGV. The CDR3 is CASSLKQGNGYTF. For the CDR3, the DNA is TGTGCCAGCAGCTTAAAACAGGGTAATGGCTACACCTTC.

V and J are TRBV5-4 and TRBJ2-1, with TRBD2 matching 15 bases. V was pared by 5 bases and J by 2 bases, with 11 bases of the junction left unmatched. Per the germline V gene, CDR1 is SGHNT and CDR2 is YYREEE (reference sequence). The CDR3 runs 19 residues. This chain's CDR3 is CASSLRTSGGAPPYNEQFF. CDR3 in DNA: TGTGCCAGCAGTTTACGGACTAGCGGGGGGGCTCCTCCCTACAATGAGCAGTTCTTC.

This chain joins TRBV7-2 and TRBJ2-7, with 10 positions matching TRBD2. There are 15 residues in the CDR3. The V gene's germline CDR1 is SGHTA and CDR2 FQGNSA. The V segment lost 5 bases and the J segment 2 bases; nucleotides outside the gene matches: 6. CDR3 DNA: TGTGCCAGCAGCCCAACTAGCGGGAAAACCTACGAGCAGTACTTC. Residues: CASSPTSGKTYEQYF.

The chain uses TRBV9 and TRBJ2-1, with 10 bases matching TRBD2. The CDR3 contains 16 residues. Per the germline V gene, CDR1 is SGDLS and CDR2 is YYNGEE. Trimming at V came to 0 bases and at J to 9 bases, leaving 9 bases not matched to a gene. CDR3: CASSVVSASGSIEQFF. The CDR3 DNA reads TGTGCCAGCAGCGTAGTTTCGGCTAGCGGGAGCATTGAGCAGTTCTTC.

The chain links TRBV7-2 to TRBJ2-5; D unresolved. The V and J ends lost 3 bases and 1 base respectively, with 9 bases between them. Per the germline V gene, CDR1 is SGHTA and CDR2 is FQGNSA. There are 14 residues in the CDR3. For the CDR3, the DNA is TGTGCCAGCAGCTTCGGAGTCATCCAAGAGACCCAGTACTTC. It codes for CASSFGVIQETQYF.

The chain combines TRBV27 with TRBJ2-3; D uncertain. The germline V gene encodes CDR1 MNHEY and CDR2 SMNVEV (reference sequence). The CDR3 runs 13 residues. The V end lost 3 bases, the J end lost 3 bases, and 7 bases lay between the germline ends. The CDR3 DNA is TGTGCCAGCAGTTTGGCTAGGACAGATACGCAGTATTTT. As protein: CASSLARTDTQYF.

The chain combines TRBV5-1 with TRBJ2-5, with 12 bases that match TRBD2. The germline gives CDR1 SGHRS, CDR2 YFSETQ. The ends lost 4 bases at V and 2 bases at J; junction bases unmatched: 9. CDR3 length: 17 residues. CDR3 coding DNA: TGCGCCAGCAGCGAAGGCCCCGGACTAGCGGGACAAGAGACCCAGTACTTC. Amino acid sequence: CASSEGPGLAGQETQYF.